Only a few counts were recorded for the clone carrying this T cell receptor (beta chain). Antigen unknown. TCRdb itself ran the reads through MiXCR, one entry per CDR3 protein. The table shows roughly 140,000 distinct CDR3 sequences, with about 25% occurring only once. V lost 4 bases, J lost 2 bases, and 8 bases stayed unmatched. The CDR3 is 16 amino acids. Germline CDR1 SGHVS, CDR2 FNYEAQ. This sample was taken from a study of T cell repertoires in cytomegalovirus infection. Study details: Matching HLA type, along with CMV infection, was indicated by public TCR beta signatures.

Study-wide results and limits: HLA-C-restricted CMV-specific TCR beta clonotypes prevailed in the ex vivo response. There were carriers of CMV plus the relevant HLA, and cumulative public TCR beta family frequency identified them.

The sequenced sample consisted of PBMCs. The clonotype was recovered from a human donor in good health (CMV status not recorded). Some clones in this sample may be carry-over from other donors' samples. This chain links TRBV7-6 with TRBJ2-3, with 8 bases fitting TRBD2. This chain's CDR3 is CASSSDGGGSTDTQYF. DNA for the CDR3: TGTGCCAGCAGCTCCGACGGGGGGGGTTCCACAGATACGCAGTATTTT.